This is a list of T cell receptor beta chains from one sample in a study of cytomegalovirus exposure and HLA in healthy donors. TCRdb's copy holds only in-frame clones and misses some; the assay was immunoSEQ multiplex PCR. The sample yields some 150,000 clones, over 60% seen once. The specimen sequenced was PBMCs. Receptors originate from a woman aged 30 to 39 in good health and CMV-seropositive. Both conserved end residues are part of each CDR3. D genes are given only for firm matches. Rows give clone size only sometimes, using once, few, many, or a class for an expanded clone.

>-|TRBV5-1|-|TRBJ2-7
TGCGCCAGCAGCTTGGGAGACTACGAGCAGTACTTC
CASSLGDYEQYF
>once|TRBV18|TRBD2|TRBJ2-7
TGTGCCAGCTCACCAAGAGGACTAGCATTTGGTGAGCAGTACTTC
CASSPRGLAFGEQYF
>few|TRBV28|-|TRBJ2-7
TGTGCCAGCACCCTGGGGGGGGGCCAAGCCTACGAGCAGTACTTC
CASTLGGGQAYEQYF
>-|TRBV28|-|TRBJ1-2
TGTGCCAGCAGTTTAGACCTGGGGGGGGCGGTTAACTATGGCTACACCTTC
CASSLDLGGAVNYGYTF
>-|TRBV18|-|TRBJ1-1
TGTGCCAGCTCACGAGGTATGATCAGGGCTAGTGAAGCTTTCTTT
CASSRGMIRASEAFF
>-|TRBV15|-|TRBJ1-1
TGTGCCACCAGCAGAGACCTGGCGGGGCACACTGAAGCTTTCTTT
CATSRDLAGHTEAFF
>-|TRBV18|TRBD1|TRBJ1-2
TGTGCCAGCTCACCACCGGGACAGAAGAGCTACACCTTC
CASSPPGQKSYTF
>-|TRBV11-3|-|TRBJ2-5
TGTGCCAGCAGATACGAACGGGAAGAGACCCAGTACTTC
CASRYEREETQYF
>once|TRBV5-1|TRBD1|TRBJ1-1
TGCGCCAGCAGCTTTCGGACAGGACCTACGAACACTGAAGCTTTCTTT
CASSFRTGPTNTEAFF
>few|TRBV12-5|-|TRBJ2-7
TGTGCTAGTGGTTTGACCAGGACGGGACTCAGCTTCCCCTACGAGCAGTACTTC
CASGLTRTGLSFPYEQYF
>once|TRBV11-3|-|TRBJ2-1
TGTGCCAGCGCTTCGGGGCCTAGCGAGGGTGAGCAGTTCTTC
CASASGPSEGEQFF
>-|TRBV2|TRBD1|TRBJ1-3
TGTGCCAGCAACCGTGGACAGGTTGGAAACACCATATATTTT
CASNRGQVGNTIYF
>-|TRBV7-8|-|TRBJ1-1
TGTGCCAGCAGCCTCATCAATTCGGGAATAGGGATGAACACTGAAGCTTTCTTT
CASSLINSGIGMNTEAFF
>-|TRBV7-6|-|TRBJ2-3
TGTGCCAGCAGCTTAAAGGGAAGCCCCCGCGGGATGCAGTATTTT
CASSLKGSPRGMQYF
>few|TRBV19|TRBD1|TRBJ2-3
TGTGCCAGTAGTAATCTGGGACAGGGTCTGGATACGCAGTATTTT
CASSNLGQGLDTQYF
>few|TRBV7-9|-|TRBJ2-5
TGTGCCAGCAGCTCAGGGTCCCAAGAGACCCAGTACTTC
CASSSGSQETQYF
>-|TRBV30|-|TRBJ2-5
TGTGCCTGGAGAGCCCACGAGACCCAGTACTTC
CAWRAHETQYF
>once|TRBV19|-|TRBJ1-6
TGTGCCAGTAGTAGCCGGGACTCATCCTATAATTCACCCCTCCACTTT
CASSSRDSSYNSPLHF
>-|TRBV19|-|TRBJ1-2
TGTGCCAGTAGTATAACTAGGGATCGCTACACCTTC
CASSITRDRYTF
>-|TRBV9|TRBD1|TRBJ1-6
TGTGCCAGCAGCAGGGGGACAGGGGATGGATCACCCCTCCACTTT
CASSRGTGDGSPLHF
>few|TRBV7-9|TRBD1|TRBJ2-3
TGTGCCAGCAGCACAGGGGGCGCGTCAGATACGCAGTATTTT
CASSTGGASDTQYF
>few|TRBV7-9|TRBD2|TRBJ2-3
TGTGCCAGCAGCTCCGGACTAGCGGGGGTGGCAGATACGCAGTATTTT
CASSSGLAGVADTQYF
>once|TRBV7-2|-|TRBJ1-2
TGTGCCAGCTGGGATTTACAAACAGGGCCGGGGTATGGCTACACCTTC
CASWDLQTGPGYGYTF
>-|TRBV5-1|-|TRBJ1-1
TGCGCCAGCAGCTTGGCCGACACCCTGGAGGTAGAAGCTTTCTTT
CASSLADTLEVEAFF
>-|TRBV18|TRBD1|TRBJ1-2
TGTGCCAGCTCACCCACGGGACAGGGAGGCGGCTACACCTTC
CASSPTGQGGGYTF
>-|TRBV5-1|-|TRBJ2-2
TGCGCCAGCAGCTTGACTAGCCCCACCGGGGAGCTGTTTTTT
CASSLTSPTGELFF
>few|TRBV9|-|TRBJ1-2
TGTGCCAGCAGCGTAGGAGGGAACTATGGCTACACCTTC
CASSVGGNYGYTF
>-|TRBV11-2|TRBD1|TRBJ1-1
TGTGCCAGCAGCTTCGGACAGGGAACTGAAGCTTTCTTT
CASSFGQGTEAFF
>-|TRBV7-8|TRBD1|TRBJ1-5
TGTGCCAGCTCGGATGACAGGGGGCTAGATCAGCCCCAGCATTTT
CASSDDRGLDQPQHF
>-|TRBV30|-|TRBJ2-1
TGTGCCTGGACTAGCGCCCTCCTCGGTGAGCAGTTCTTC
CAWTSALLGEQFF
>-|TRBV6-1|TRBD1|TRBJ1-5
TGTGCCAGCAGTGGCGACAGGGGACCCCTTCAAAATCAGCCCCAGCATTTT
CASSGDRGPLQNQPQHF
>-|TRBV13|-|TRBJ2-3
TGTGCCAGCAGCCCAACGGACTCCTCGAAGGATACGCAGTATTTT
CASSPTDSSKDTQYF
>-|TRBV7-8|TRBD2|TRBJ2-7
TGTGCCAGCAGCGCAGCCGTACTAGCGGGGGCCCACGAGCAGTACTTC
CASSAAVLAGAHEQYF
>-|TRBV7-9|TRBD1|TRBJ2-2
TGTGCCAGCAGCCCTGGGACAGGGTCGAGTTTCGGGGAGCTGTTTTTT
CASSPGTGSSFGELFF
>-|TRBV2|TRBD1|TRBJ2-1
TGTGCCAGCAGTGGGGGCAGGGGGCTTTTGAATGAGCAGTTCTTC
CASSGGRGLLNEQFF
>few|TRBV25-1|TRBD1|TRBJ2-2
TGTGCCAGCGGAGACGACAGGGTCCGCACCGGGGAGCTGTTTTTT
CASGDDRVRTGELFF
>-|TRBV29-1|-|TRBJ1-2
TGCAGCATCAGAGCCCCAGCGGGCGGCTACACCTTC
CSIRAPAGGYTF
>-|TRBV5-1|TRBD2|TRBJ2-7
TGCGCCAGCAGCTTGGGGACTAGCGGGGGGGCACAGCAGTACTTC
CASSLGTSGGAQQYF
>-|TRBV25-1|TRBD1|TRBJ1-2
TGTGCCAGCAGTGAAAGGACAGGCGAATTCTATGGCTACACCTTC
CASSERTGEFYGYTF
>few|TRBV11-3|-|TRBJ2-5
TGTGCCAGCAGCTTAAGCCCGGGTATCGGGGAGACCCAGTACTTC
CASSLSPGIGETQYF
>-|TRBV18|-|TRBJ2-5
TGTGCCAGCTCACCGAGACTCCGGAACGGGGAGACCCAGTACTTC
CASSPRLRNGETQYF
>-|TRBV19|-|TRBJ1-5
TGTGCCAGTCGGTCTGGCAATCAGCCCCAGCATTTT
CASRSGNQPQHF
>few|TRBV4-1|-|TRBJ2-3
TGCGCCAGCAGCCAAAGCGTCTTCCTCGCTGATACGCAGTATTTT
CASSQSVFLADTQYF
>-|TRBV7-9|-|TRBJ1-5
TGTGCCAGCAGCAGCGGGACGGCGGGGCAGCCCCAGCATTTT
CASSSGTAGQPQHF
>once|TRBV30|TRBD1|TRBJ1-4
TGTGCCTGCCAACCGGGACAGGGATTTGAAAAACTGTTTTTT
CACQPGQGFEKLFF
>-|TRBV27|-|TRBJ1-2
TGTGCCAGCAGTTTATCGACAGGAACAGGGATCTATGGCTACACCTTC
CASSLSTGTGIYGYTF
>medium-sized|TRBV4-1|-|TRBJ1-5
TGCGCCAGCAGCCAAACACAGACTAGCAATCAGCCCCAGCATTTT
CASSQTQTSNQPQHF